Sequencing of this TCR beta chain was carried out in a study of T cell responses to AZD1222 COVID-19 vaccine. Generated by immunoSEQ multiplex PCR, the TCRdb table keeps only in-frame clones and is missing some. Here the sample spans around 100,000 clones, approximately 96% being singletons. Notes on the study in general: Donors, mostly white British, included more females; clonal diversity was possibly underestimated.

There are 20 residues in the CDR3. Germline V CDR1 and CDR2: MNHNY, SVGAGI (reference sequence). V lost 6 bases and J lost 4; bases outside the gene matches: 26. This clone has a single count. Its target is not known. The TCR sequence derives from an adult in good health. This chain connects TRBV6-6 to TRBJ1-2; 7 bases agree with TRBD1. Source: peripheral blood, taken on day 0 of AZD1222 vaccination. CDR3 amino acids: CASSDPLTWDSSKDLYGYTF. In DNA, the CDR3 is TGTGCCAGCAGCGACCCACTCACATGGGACAGCTCAAAGGATCTCTATGGCTACACCTTC.